This T cell receptor (beta chain) was captured by sequencing in a study of blood T cell repertoires in COVID-19. Comments on this clone: The junction and the germline gene differ at one end; a read error may be behind it.

The protocol was immunoSEQ multiplex PCR, while the TCRdb copy is restricted to in-frame clones and leaves out a portion. The sample contains about 270,000 clones, roughly nine tenths of which appear only once. This CDR3 region has 15 residues. Germline-derived CDR1 and CDR2 are LNHDA and SQIVND (reference sequence). The receptor's source is a woman in her forties or fifties who had recovered from COVID-19. The sequencing input was PBMCs or T cells enriched from blood (not recorded which). The rearrangement joins TRBV19 to TRBJ2-7; 7 nucleotides agree with TRBD1. CDR3 sequence (DNA): TGTGCCAGTAGTATCCGGGACAGCCTTTCTTCGTTGCGCTGCTTC. Its translation: CASSIRDSLSSLRCF.